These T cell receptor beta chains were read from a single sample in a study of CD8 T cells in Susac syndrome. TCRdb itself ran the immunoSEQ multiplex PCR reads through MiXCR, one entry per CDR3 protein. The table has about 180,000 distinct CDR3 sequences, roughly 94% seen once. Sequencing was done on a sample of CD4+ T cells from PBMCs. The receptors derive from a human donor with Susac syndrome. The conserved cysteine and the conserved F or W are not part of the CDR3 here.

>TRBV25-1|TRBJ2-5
ASSAYGDQETQY
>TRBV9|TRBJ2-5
ASSVDPSGWETQY
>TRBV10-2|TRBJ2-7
ASNPSGTGWEEQY
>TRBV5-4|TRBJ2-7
ASSYKSGTYEQY
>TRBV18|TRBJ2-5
ASSPTTRQETQY
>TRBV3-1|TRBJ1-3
ASSHRTGNTIY
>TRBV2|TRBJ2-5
ASSGLAGSQETQY
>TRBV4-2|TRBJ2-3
ASNRDLHTDTQY
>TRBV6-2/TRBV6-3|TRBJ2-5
ASSASQGARETQY
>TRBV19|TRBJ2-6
ASSIADRTSGANVLT
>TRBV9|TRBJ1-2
ASSALPETNYGYT
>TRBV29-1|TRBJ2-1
SARGGAGNEQF
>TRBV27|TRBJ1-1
ASSWTGSGGTEAF
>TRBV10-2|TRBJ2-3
ASIDLWAASTDTQY
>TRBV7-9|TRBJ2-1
ASSLAGQGNEQF